These 20 T cell receptor beta chains were all obtained from the same sample, sequenced in a study of T cell changes during pregnancy in multiple sclerosis. Produced via immunoSEQ multiplex PCR; TCRdb's table is partial and in-frame only. The sample carries about 79,000 clones, about 90% recorded once. The sequenced sample was CD4+ T cells from peripheral blood mononuclear cells, obtained in the second trimester of pregnancy. The receptors originated from a female donor with multiple sclerosis, enrolled in a pregnancy study.

The rearrangement joins TRBV18 to TRBJ2-7; TRBD1 aligns across 7 bases. The V gene's germline CDR1 is KGHSH and CDR2 LQKENI. This CDR3 has 16 residues. Germline trimming cut 6 bases from V and 4 bases from J; bases unmatched to any gene: 15. The DNA for the CDR3 is TGTGCCAGCTCCCGAGGAAGCCGAGGGGGCGCGTACGAGCAGTACTTC. It yields the protein CASSRGSRGGAYEQYF.

The rearrangement links TRBV5-1 to TRBJ2-7; no clear D. Germline-derived CDR1 and CDR2 are SGHRS and YFSETQ. The CDR3 length is 18 residues. Trimming shortened V by 0 bases and J by 0 bases, and 19 bases separated the two germline ends. The CDR3 DNA follows: TGCGCCAGCAGCTTGGAACTTATTGTATTATTGAGCTCCTACGAGCAGTACTTC. It is translated as CASSLELIVLLSSYEQYF.

The chain links TRBV5-1 to TRBJ2-7; maybe TRBD2 (6 bases). CDR3 size: 17 residues. Per germline, CDR1 SGHRS and CDR2 YFSETQ. V gave up 1 base and J gave up 9 bases, with 26 bases separating them. The CDR3: CASSLSDDLGRLGGQYF. The DNA of the CDR3 is TGCGCCAGCAGCTTGTCGGATGATTTGGGGAGGCTTGGGGGGCAGTACTTC.

The chain has TRBV6-1 and TRBJ2-1; TRBD2 aligns across 11 bases. Germline V gene lookup returns CDR1 MNHNS and CDR2 SASEGT. The CDR3 spans 16 residues. Unmatched junction bases numbered 8, after V lost 4 bases and J lost 6 bases. The CDR3 loop reads CASSVSGGAGANEQFF. The CDR3 DNA follows: TGTGCCAGCAGTGTTAGCGGGGGGGCGGGGGCCAATGAGCAGTTCTTC.

The gene calls are TRBV30 and TRBJ1-5; no reliable D call. This CDR3 has 13 amino acids. Germline CDR1 GTSNPN, CDR2 SVGIG (reference sequence). Trimming shortened V by 0 bases and J by 1 base, and 4 bases separated the two germline ends. Written as DNA, the CDR3 is TGTGCCTGGAGTGTCGAGAGCAATCAGCCCCAGCATTTT. The encoded protein is CAWSVESNQPQHF.

V gene TRBV9 combines with J gene TRBJ1-3, with unresolved D. This CDR3 contains 14 residues. CDR1 and CDR2 from the germline V gene are SGDLS and YYNGEE. Trimming removed 3 bases from V and 2 bases from J, with 9 bases in between. The CDR3 DNA sequence: TGTGCCAGCAGCGGCCCCGGTGCTGGAAACACCATATATTTT. It is translated as CASSGPGAGNTIYF.

In this sample, this clone turned up a few times. V usage is TRBV4-3 and J usage is TRBJ1-3; 8 bases align to TRBD1. This CDR3 region has 14 residues. Unmatched junction bases numbered 4, after V lost 1 base and J lost 8 bases. Germline-derived CDR1 and CDR2 are LGHNA and YSLEER. The CDR3 nucleotides are TGCGCCAGCAGCCAAGGACAGGGGTTTGACACCATATATTTT. Amino acids: CASSQGQGFDTIYF.

V gene TRBV29-1 combines with J gene TRBJ1-1; D may be TRBD1 (6 bases). This CDR3 has 13 residues. Germline loops: CDR1 SQVTM, CDR2 ANQGSEA. V was shortened by 5 bases and J by 5 bases, with 15 bases between the two germline ends. This CDR3 is CSVPRQERTEAFF. CDR3 DNA: TGCAGCGTTCCCAGACAGGAGCGGACTGAAGCTTTCTTT.

V usage is TRBV7-2 and J usage is TRBJ1-2; 7 bases fit TRBD1. The germline CDR1 and CDR2 sequences are SGHTA and FQGNSA. The CDR3 covers 12 residues. Trimming cost V 5 bases and J 7 bases; bases outside gene matches: 4. This chain's CDR3 is CASSDRGLGYTF. In DNA form, the CDR3 reads TGTGCCAGCAGCGATAGGGGGCTTGGCTACACCTTC.

The chain carries TRBV29-1 and TRBJ2-7; a possible D gene is TRBD2 (5 bases). Per germline, CDR1 SQVTM and CDR2 ANQGSEA. The CDR3 contains 12 residues. Between the trimmed V and J ends, which lost 2 bases and 4 bases, there was a span of 9 bases. CDR3 sequence (DNA): TGCAGCGTTGAATCGGGCGGGTACGAGCAGTACTTC. Encoded protein: CSVESGGYEQYF.

J is TRBJ2-2 and V is TRBV4-3, with D maybe TRBD1 (5 bases). Germline values: CDR1 LGHNA, CDR2 YSLEER. This CDR3 has 15 amino acids. The V and J ends lost 2 bases and 5 bases respectively, with 12 bases between them. CDR3 in amino acids: CASSQMNRLTGELFF. CDR3 in DNA: TGCGCCAGCAGCCAAATGAACAGGCTAACCGGGGAGCTGTTTTTT.

V gene TRBV7-6 combines with J gene TRBJ2-7; 10 positions agree with TRBD1. The germline V gene has CDR1 SGHVS and CDR2 FNYEAQ. This CDR3 region has 16 residues. J was trimmed by 4 bases and V by 3 bases; bases with no gene match: 9. The DNA for the CDR3 is TGTGCCAGCAGCTTGCGCTGGGACAGGGGAATTTACGAGCAGTACTTC. It translates to CASSLRWDRGIYEQYF.

This chain links TRBV2 with TRBJ2-3, with 9 bases identical to TRBD2. The CDR3 consists of 15 residues. Trimming cost V 3 bases and J 5 bases; bases outside gene matches: 6. CDR1 SNHLY and CDR2 FYNNEI come from the germline V gene. CDR3 region: CASSEGSGRRDTQYF. For the CDR3, the DNA is TGTGCCAGCAGTGAGGGTAGCGGGAGAAGAGATACGCAGTATTTT. Full variable domain (missing parts from reference TRBV2 and TRBJ2-3): EPEVTQTPSHQVTQMGQEVILRCVPISNHLYFYWYRQILGQKVEFLVSFYNNEISEKSEIFDDQFSVERPDGSNFTLKIRSTKLEDSAMYFCASSEGSGRRDTQYFGPGTRLTVL.

This chain uses TRBV4-3 with TRBJ1-4; D is unresolved. V was cut by 0 bases and J by 0 bases, with 8 bases left in between. CDR1 is LGHNA, CDR2 YSLEER, per germline. The CDR3 spans 16 residues. The CDR3 region is CASSQDRGATNEKLFF. The CDR3 DNA follows: TGCGCCAGCAGCCAAGACCGCGGGGCAACTAATGAAAAACTGTTTTTT.

The chain carries TRBV30 and TRBJ1-2; TRBD1 aligns across 10 bases. Trimming took 5 bases from V and 0 from J; bases not matched to a gene: 0. The CDR3 is made up of 13 amino acids. The germline V gene has CDR1 GTSNPN and CDR2 SVGIG (reference sequence). In DNA form, the CDR3 reads TGTGCCTGGGGACAGGGGGCTAACTATGGCTACACCTTC. Translating gives CAWGQGANYGYTF.

The chain employs TRBV7-9 and TRBJ1-6, with D perhaps TRBD1 (5 bases). Trimming removed 2 bases at V and 7 bases at J, with 9 bases between. The CDR3 contains 14 residues. CDR1 SEHNR and CDR2 FQNEAQ come from the germline V gene (reference sequence). The DNA of the CDR3 is TGTGCCAGCAGCTTACAGGAGGGGAATTCACCCCTCCACTTT. It is translated as CASSLQEGNSPLHF.

The chain recombines TRBV28 with TRBJ1-2, with D hard to call. CDR3 size: 13 residues. In germline, CDR1 is MDHEN, CDR2 SYDVKM. The germline V and J ends were trimmed by 3 bases and 8 bases, with 13 bases remaining between them. Here the CDR3 DNA reads TGTGCCAGCAGTTTCGACGATAGCTACGGCTACACCTTC. Its translation: CASSFDDSYGYTF.

The count of this clone is one. The chain has TRBV5-1 and TRBJ1-1, with D unclear. Germline V gene data show CDR1 as SGHRS and CDR2 as YFSETQ. The CDR3 has 12 amino acids. Trimming removed 1 base at V and 3 bases at J, with 4 bases between. The CDR3 is CASSLRDTEAFF. The CDR3 coding sequence is TGCGCCAGCAGCTTGAGAGACACTGAAGCTTTCTTT.

V usage is TRBV19 and J usage is TRBJ2-5, with 8 bases aligning to TRBD1. Germline values: CDR1 LNHDA, CDR2 SQIVND (reference sequence). V trimming: 4 bases; J trimming: 2 bases; junction bases outside the gene matches: 3. The CDR3 is 14 residues long. The CDR3 DNA follows: TGTGCCAGTAGTACGGGGACAGGACAAGAGACCCAGTACTTC. Its translation: CASSTGTGQETQYF.

The rearrangement joins TRBV28 to TRBJ1-5; TRBD1 might be the D (6 bases). The CDR3 extends over 15 amino acids. Germline assignment: CDR1 MDHEN and CDR2 SYDVKM. V lost 7 bases and J 5 bases, leaving 18 bases between the germline ends. The CDR3: CASKEQGRADQPQHF. In nucleotides, the CDR3 is TGTGCCAGCAAAGAACAGGGAAGAGCTGATCAGCCCCAGCATTTT.